This is a list of T cell receptor beta chains from one sample in a study of molecular identifiers for immune sequencing clone quantification. MiXCR was run by TCRdb on the PCR reads, yielding one entry per CDR3 protein. Here the sample spans about half a million distinct CDR3 sequences, roughly 23% being singletons. The sequenced sample was naive CD8+ T cells from blood, with Jurkat cell RNA spiked in. Receptors were obtained from a human donor in good health. Some libraries in this study had Jurkat cell RNA spiked in. Each CDR3 is given with its conserved first and last residue. D genes are given only for firm matches. For some rows the clone size is stated as once, few or many, or as a class when expanded; others skip it.

CDR3 DNA	CDR3 protein	V gene	J gene	D gene	clone size
TGTGCCGGCAAAGGCGTCGCTGAAGCTTTCTTT	CAGKGVAEAFF	TRBV27	TRBJ1-1	.	.
TGTGCCAGCAGCCCAACAACTGGGACAGGGAGGACCGGGGAGCTGTTTTTT	CASSPTTGTGRTGELFF	TRBV13	TRBJ2-2	TRBD1	many
TGTGCCAGTGGATTGGACGGATACAATGAGCAGTTCTTC	CASGLDGYNEQFF	TRBV19	TRBJ2-1	.	few
TGTGCCAGCAGCCCCCGTTGGTTAGACACTGAAGCTTTCTTT	CASSPRWLDTEAFF	TRBV7-9	TRBJ1-1	.	few
TGTGCCAGCAGACCCCGAGGAGGGGAGATCGTCCCTCAAGAGACCCAGTACTTC	CASRPRGGEIVPQETQYF	TRBV7-9	TRBJ2-5	.	few
TGTGCCAGCAGCTTGGGGTCAGATCCGCACTTC	CASSLGSDPHF	TRBV7-9	TRBJ2-7	.	.
TGTGCCAGCAGTTTATCGCGGGGCCGCACAGATACGCAGTATTTT	CASSLSRGRTDTQYF	TRBV28	TRBJ2-3	.	many
TGTGCCAGCAGTTTAGAGTGGCAGACCTACGAGCAGTACTTC	CASSLEWQTYEQYF	TRBV12-3/TRBV12-4	TRBJ2-7	.	many
TGTGCCAGCAGCGCCCTGGAGTTGGGCGGAAATGAGCAGTTCTTC	CASSALELGGNEQFF	TRBV7-2	TRBJ2-1	.	.
TGCAGTGCTAGAGACGGCCTGGGGCTAGCCGGCACAGATACGCAGTATTTT	CSARDGLGLAGTDTQYF	TRBV20-1	TRBJ2-3	.	.
TGTGCCAGCAGTTACGGAGGGGGGCTATACTACGAGCAGTACTTC	CASSYGGGLYYEQYF	TRBV6-5	TRBJ2-7	.	many
TGTGCCAGCAGCAAGGGACAGCCCTACAATGAGCAGTTCTTC	CASSKGQPYNEQFF	TRBV7-9	TRBJ2-1	TRBD1	.
TGTGCCAGCAGCCAGGGACGCTTATCAGATACGCAGTATTTT	CASSQGRLSDTQYF	TRBV5-5	TRBJ2-3	.	many
TGTGCCAGCAGTTTATTGACCCCCGGGACAGGGCGGGATACCCAGTACTTC	CASSLLTPGTGRDTQYF	TRBV27	TRBJ2-5	TRBD1	few
TGTGCCAGCAGCGTATACGGGGGCCCAAACACAGATACGCAGTATTTT	CASSVYGGPNTDTQYF	TRBV9	TRBJ2-3	.	few
TGTGCCAGCAGTTTTACTGGGACTGGCAGCAATCAGCCCCAGCATTTT	CASSFTGTGSNQPQHF	TRBV28	TRBJ1-5	.	many
TGTGCCAGTAGTATAGGGTTGGGAAACTATGGCTACACCTTC	CASSIGLGNYGYTF	TRBV19	TRBJ1-2	.	.
TGCGCCAGCAGCCAAGAGGTTCGATCAGTTGGGTCGATGGAGGAGACCCAGTACTTC	CASSQEVRSVGSMEETQYF	TRBV4-3	TRBJ2-5	.	many
TGTGCCAGCAGTTTCTGGGACAGGGGTGGGGAGCAGTACTTC	CASSFWDRGGEQYF	TRBV12-3/TRBV12-4	TRBJ2-7	TRBD1	.
TGTGCCAGCAGCTTTACCGGGACAGGAGTCTACAATGAGCAGTTCTTC	CASSFTGTGVYNEQFF	TRBV5-6	TRBJ2-1	TRBD1	.
TGTGCCAGCAGTAGGACTGCTCAAGAGACCCAGTACTTC	CASSRTAQETQYF	TRBV12-3/TRBV12-4	TRBJ2-5	.	few
TGTGCCAGCAGCCCCTTTGGTACAGCCTCTGGAAACACCATATATTTT	CASSPFGTASGNTIYF	TRBV9	TRBJ1-3	.	.
TGTGCCTGGAGTGGACTAGCGGGGAACACCGGGGAGCTGTTTTTT	CAWSGLAGNTGELFF	TRBV30	TRBJ2-2	TRBD2	.
TGTGCCAGCAGCTTAGTGTACGGGTCCTACGAGCAGTACTTC	CASSLVYGSYEQYF	TRBV7-2	TRBJ2-7	.	few
TGCAGTGCTAGAGATCTAACAGGGGCAATCTACGAGCAGTACTTC	CSARDLTGAIYEQYF	TRBV20-1	TRBJ2-7	TRBD1	.
TGTGCCAGCAGCTCCCTGGGGGCGTTTGAGCAGTTCTTC	CASSSLGAFEQFF	TRBV7-6	TRBJ2-1	.	.
TGTGCCACCCGGACGCTAGCGGCCTCGGATGAGCAGTTCTTC	CATRTLAASDEQFF	TRBV10-3	TRBJ2-1	TRBD2	.
TGTGCCAGCAGCCCCCGGACAGGGGACTACGAGCAGTACTTC	CASSPRTGDYEQYF	TRBV7-9	TRBJ2-7	TRBD1	many
TGCGCCAGCAGCCAAGTCCCCCGGGACTACGGCTACGAGCAGTACTTC	CASSQVPRDYGYEQYF	TRBV4-3	TRBJ2-7	TRBD2	.
TGCAGCGTTGGGGTGGGTCGGGAGCAGTACTTC	CSVGVGREQYF	TRBV29-1	TRBJ2-7	.	many
TGTGCCAGCAGCTTATTTTCCTCGGGCGGTAGCACAGATACGCAGTATTTT	CASSLFSSGGSTDTQYF	TRBV7-9	TRBJ2-3	.	few
TGTGCCAGCAGCTTTCAGGCTGGACAGGGGGTTACCTACGAGCAGTGCTTC	CASSFQAGQGVTYEQCF	TRBV7-9	TRBJ2-7	TRBD1	.
TGTGCCAGCAGCCTTCTTGGGGACAGGGGAGCCCCTAATGAAAAACTGTTTTTT	CASSLLGDRGAPNEKLFF	TRBV5-6	TRBJ1-4	TRBD1	few
TGTGCCAGCAGCTTACTTCTCGCAGGGATCACTGAAGCTTTCTTT	CASSLLLAGITEAFF	TRBV7-2	TRBJ1-1	.	many
TGTGCCAGCAGCGCGGTAGGAGCGGTTCGGTATGGGGCCAACGTCCTGACTTTC	CASSAVGAVRYGANVLTF	TRBV7-2	TRBJ2-6	.	.
TGTGCCAGCAGTTACAGGCTTGGTGGGGGAGGTACGCAGTATTTT	CASSYRLGGGGTQYF	TRBV28	TRBJ2-3	.	once
TGTGCCAGTAGCGGACTAGCGGGGGTATTAGATATGCAGTATTTT	CASSGLAGVLDMQYF	TRBV19	TRBJ2-3	TRBD2	.
TGCAGTGCTAGCACCAGACGGGACGAAAACTACGAGCAGTACTTC	CSASTRRDENYEQYF	TRBV20-1	TRBJ2-7	.	many
TGTGCCAGCAGCCAAGGGGGGGGCTTGTACAATGAGCAGTTCTTC	CASSQGGGLYNEQFF	TRBV13	TRBJ2-1	.	.
TGTGCCAGCAGTTATGTGGGTCCCGGGGAGCTGTTTTTT	CASSYVGPGELFF	TRBV6-6	TRBJ2-2	.	few
TGTGCCAGCAGCTACCGTAGTACTGAAGCTTTCTTT	CASSYRSTEAFF	TRBV5-6	TRBJ1-1	.	many
TGCAGCGTAGATACAGGCACCGGGGAGCTGTTTTTT	CSVDTGTGELFF	TRBV29-1	TRBJ2-2	.	many
TGTGCCTGGAGTTGGGGACTCACTGAAGCTTTCTTT	CAWSWGLTEAFF	TRBV30	TRBJ1-1	.	.
TGCAGTGCTAGAGGTCTGGTCGGGGGGGAGTCCACAGATACGCAGTATTTT	CSARGLVGGESTDTQYF	TRBV20-1	TRBJ2-3	TRBD2	many
TGCGCCAGCAGCTTGGGGGCAGCCTACGAGCAGTACTTC	CASSLGAAYEQYF	TRBV27	TRBJ2-7	.	many
TGTGCCAGCAGTAACCCAGAAGATGAAAAACTGTTTTTT	CASSNPEDEKLFF	TRBV6-5	TRBJ1-4	.	many
TGTGCCAGCAGCTCCCCCGCAGGACGGTCTACCGGGGAGCTGTTTTTT	CASSSPAGRSTGELFF	TRBV13	TRBJ2-2	.	many
TGCGCCAGCAGCCAAGATCAGGGGCCGGCCACTGAAGCTTTCTTT	CASSQDQGPATEAFF	TRBV4-3	TRBJ1-1	.	.
TGTGCCAGCAGCTGGGATGGAGGCTACGAGCAGTACTTC	CASSWDGGYEQYF	TRBV28	TRBJ2-7	.	.
TGTGCCAGCAGCGACTCGATCTCCTACAATGAGCAGTTCTTC	CASSDSISYNEQFF	TRBV7-9	TRBJ2-1	.	few
TGTGCCAGCAGCCAAGATTTAGCTAGCGGGGGGCTTGAGCAGTTCTTC	CASSQDLASGGLEQFF	TRBV3-1	TRBJ2-1	TRBD2	.